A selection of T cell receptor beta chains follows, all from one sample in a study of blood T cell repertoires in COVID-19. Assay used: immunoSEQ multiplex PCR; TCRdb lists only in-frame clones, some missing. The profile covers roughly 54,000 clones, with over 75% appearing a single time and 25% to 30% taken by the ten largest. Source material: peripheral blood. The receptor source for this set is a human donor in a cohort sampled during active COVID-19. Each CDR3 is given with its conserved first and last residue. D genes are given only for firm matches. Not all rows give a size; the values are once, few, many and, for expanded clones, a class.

DNA: TGTGCCAGCTCACCAGGTCTAGAAGAGACCCAGTACTTC
CDR3: CASSPGLEETQYF
D: NA
J: TRBJ2-5
size: once
V: TRBV18

DNA: TGTGCCAGCAGCCACGGACAGGGCGGAACCGGGGAGCTGTTTTTT
CDR3: CASSHGQGGTGELFF
D: TRBD1
J: TRBJ2-2
size: NA
V: TRBV7-6

DNA: TGTGCCAGTAGAAGGGAGTACTCGGGGTACACCTTC
CDR3: CASRREYSGYTF
D: NA
J: TRBJ1-2
size: NA
V: TRBV19

DNA: TGTGCCCCTCAGATAGGACAGCGAAAGGGTAATTCACCCCTCCACTTT
CDR3: CAPQIGQRKGNSPLHF
D: NA
J: TRBJ1-6
size: NA
V: TRBV15

DNA: TGTGCCAGCAGCCAAGAATTGGGGGAGGGCCGACGAGAGCAGTTCTTC
CDR3: CASSQELGEGRREQFF
D: TRBD2
J: TRBJ2-1
size: NA
V: TRBV4-2

DNA: TGTGCCAGTAGTTCGGACAGCCGCCACAATGAGCAGTTCTTC
CDR3: CASSSDSRHNEQFF
D: NA
J: TRBJ2-1
size: NA
V: TRBV19

DNA: TGTGCCAGCAAGCTAGCGGGAGGGAAAGAGACCCAGTACTTC
CDR3: CASKLAGGKETQYF
D: TRBD2
J: TRBJ2-5
size: NA
V: TRBV7-9

DNA: TGTGCCAGCAGCTTAGCGGGAGTCACGAATGAGCAGTTCTTC
CDR3: CASSLAGVTNEQFF
D: NA
J: TRBJ2-1
size: NA
V: TRBV11-2

DNA: TGTGCCAGCAGTCCAGTTCTGAACTATGGCTACACCTTC
CDR3: CASSPVLNYGYTF
D: NA
J: TRBJ1-2
size: NA
V: TRBV27

DNA: TGTGCCACCAGTGATTCCATAACAGGGTTGGTGCAGTACTTC
CDR3: CATSDSITGLVQYF
D: NA
J: TRBJ2-7
size: NA
V: TRBV24-1

DNA: TGTGCCAGCAGTTCAACGAGCGGGGGGGCCACAGATGAGCAGTTCTTC
CDR3: CASSSTSGGATDEQFF
D: TRBD2
J: TRBJ2-1
size: NA
V: TRBV5-5

DNA: TGCGCCAGCAGCTTTAGGGACAGGGGCTACGAGCAGTACTTC
CDR3: CASSFRDRGYEQYF
D: TRBD1
J: TRBJ2-7
size: few
V: TRBV5-1